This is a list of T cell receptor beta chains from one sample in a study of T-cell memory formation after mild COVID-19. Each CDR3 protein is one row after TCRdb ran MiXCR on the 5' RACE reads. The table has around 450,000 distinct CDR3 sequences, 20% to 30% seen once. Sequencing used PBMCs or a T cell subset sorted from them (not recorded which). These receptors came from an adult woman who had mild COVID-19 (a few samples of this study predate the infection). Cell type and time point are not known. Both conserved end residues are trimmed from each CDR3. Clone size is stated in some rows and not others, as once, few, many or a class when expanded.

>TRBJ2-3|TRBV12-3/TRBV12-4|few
ASTPTVTDTQY
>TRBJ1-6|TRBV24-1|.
ATSLGGNSPLH
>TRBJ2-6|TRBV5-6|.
ASSLFATAKSGANVLT
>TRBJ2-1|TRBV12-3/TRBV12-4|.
ASTTVAVYNEQF
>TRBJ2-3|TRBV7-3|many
ASSSDRGTDTQY
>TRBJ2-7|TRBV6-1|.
ASSEARTGTHEQY
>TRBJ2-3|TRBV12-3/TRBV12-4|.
ASSLQGARSDTQY
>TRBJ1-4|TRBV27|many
ASSFAGNYEKLF
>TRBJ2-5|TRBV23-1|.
ASSQSAKRGGVETQY
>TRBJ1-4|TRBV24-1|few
ATSDGQIGEKLF
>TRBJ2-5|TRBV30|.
AWGGGRGIQETQY
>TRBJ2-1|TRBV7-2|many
ASRWDPSSYNEQF
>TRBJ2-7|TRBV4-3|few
ASSRTDRDEQY
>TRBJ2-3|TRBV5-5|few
ASSLDGRASDTQY
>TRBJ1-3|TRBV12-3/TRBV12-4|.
ASSPPGQLSGNTIY